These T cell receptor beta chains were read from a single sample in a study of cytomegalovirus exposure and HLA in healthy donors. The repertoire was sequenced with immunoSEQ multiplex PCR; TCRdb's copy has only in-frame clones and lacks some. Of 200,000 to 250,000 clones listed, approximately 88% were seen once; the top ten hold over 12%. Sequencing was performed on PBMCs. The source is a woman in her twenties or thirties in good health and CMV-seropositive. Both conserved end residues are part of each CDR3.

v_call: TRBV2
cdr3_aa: CASRGGQGSGNQPQHF

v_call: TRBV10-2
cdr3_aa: CASSSTGEAFF

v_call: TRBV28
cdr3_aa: CASSPRLGDVETQYF

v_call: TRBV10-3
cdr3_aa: CAISLQGIEAFF

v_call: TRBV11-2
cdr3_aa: CASSHHLGRQGDSYGYTF

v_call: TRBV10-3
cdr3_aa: CAISESGWREGATDTQYF

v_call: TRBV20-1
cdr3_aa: CSAPSGTVAYF

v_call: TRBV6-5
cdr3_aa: CASSFLDRAEAFF

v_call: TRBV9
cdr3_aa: CASSVGGADIQYF

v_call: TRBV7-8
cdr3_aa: CASSSSQGANIYEQYF

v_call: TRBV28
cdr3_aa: CATSPGQPNTEAFF

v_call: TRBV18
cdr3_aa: CASSPNTLDTQYF

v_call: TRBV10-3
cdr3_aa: CAISDPLGEAMNTEAFF

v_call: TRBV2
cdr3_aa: CASSRTSRELFF

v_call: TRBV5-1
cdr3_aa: CASSLSAGYNEQFF